This TCR beta chain derives from a study of response to subunit inactivated influenza vaccine. Study findings and constraints: The authors proposed limited new T cell recruitment per seasonal influenza vaccination.

The V gene's germline CDR1 is SGDLS and CDR2 YYNGEE. The CDR3 sequence is 14 residues long. V lost 1 base and J lost 4, with 8 bases in between. Points on this clonotype: Antigen unknown.

TCRdb processed the RT-PCR reads anew with MiXCR; each CDR3 protein has one entry. The sample has just under 550,000 distinct CDR3 sequences, 20% to 25% seen once. The sample also formed part of further work on T cells expressing NK-cell markers. As reported in that work: Generation of TCR beta cDNA was performed by 5'RACE template switching incorporating UMIs. In a group of about six donors, dominant NKG2C+ clonotypes represented about 1.0-7.5% of CD8+ T cells. For four donors, these clonotypes were likewise the leading ones in the CD3+CD56-NKG2C+ fraction.

Specimen: CD4+ T cells sorted from PBMCs, collected 11 to 12 days after vaccination. The TCR was taken from a man between 50 and 59 years old who received an inactivated influenza vaccine. This chain links TRBV9 with TRBJ2-2, with D unresolved. CDR3 sequence: CASSVRAATGELFF. The CDR3 DNA sequence: TGTGCCAGCAGCGTACGGGCCGCCACCGGGGAGCTGTTTTTT.